These 6 T cell receptor beta chains originate from one sample sequenced in a study of blood T cell repertoires in COVID-19. Measured with immunoSEQ multiplex PCR; TCRdb has only the in-frame clones, and not every one. The sample has more than 85,000 clones; 91% are singletons. The specimen sequenced was peripheral blood. The source of these receptors is a man aged 18 to 29 with acute or convalescent COVID-19.

The chain has TRBV3-1 (or the pseudogene TRBV3-2) and TRBJ2-1; 9 bases map to TRBD1. The junction had 8 bases not matched to a gene; V was cut back by 2 bases and J by 6 bases. This CDR3 is 16 amino acids long. From germline, CDR1 is LGHDT and CDR2 YNNKEL (reference sequence). The CDR3 bases are TGTGCCAGCAGCCAACCCGGGACAGGGCTATCCAATGAGCAGTTCTTC. Protein product: CASSQPGTGLSNEQFF.

The V and J genes are TRBV7-6 and TRBJ2-2, with 12 bases matching TRBD2. The J segment lost 5 bases and the V segment lost 1 base, leaving 8 bases of the junction unmatched. Germline-derived CDR1 and CDR2 are SGHVS and FNYEAQ. This CDR3 region has 18 residues. CDR3 in DNA: TGTGCCAGCAGCTTAGACGGGAACCTAGCGGGAGGGACCGGGGAGCTGTTTTTT. This gives the protein CASSLDGNLAGGTGELFF.

This chain links TRBV7-2 with TRBJ2-5, with no clear D. The CDR3 is made up of 13 amino acids. Germline CDR1 is SGHTA and CDR2 is FQGNSA. Trimming removed 3 bases from V and 5 bases from J, with 10 bases in between. CDR3 in amino acids: CASSFAASETQYF. The CDR3 DNA reads TGTGCCAGCAGCTTTGCAGCGTCGGAGACCCAGTACTTC.

The rearrangement joins TRBV14 to TRBJ2-1, with 15 bases fitting TRBD2. With 5 bases clipped from V and 3 bases from J, the junction kept 11 bases outside the gene matches. Germline loops: CDR1 SGHDN, CDR2 FVKESK. The CDR3 has 19 residues. CDR3 nucleotide sequence: TGTGCCAGCAGCACGTACTCCGGGACTAGCGGGAGGCTCTACAATGAGCAGTTCTTC. Residues: CASSTYSGTSGRLYNEQFF.

This sequence joins TRBV5-1 and TRBJ2-5; TRBD1 might be the D (6 bases). Germline V gene sequence: CDR1 SGHRS, CDR2 YFSETQ. The CDR3 sequence is 14 residues long. The V end was cut by 3 bases, the J end by 5 bases, with 14 bases between. CDR3 sequence (DNA): TGCGCCAGCAGCTCCCGTGGGGGCCGGGAGACCCAGTACTTC. It specifies CASSSRGGRETQYF. The entire variable domain, with the rest obtained from reference TRBV5-1 and TRBJ2-5, is as follows: KAGVTQTPRYLIKTRGQQVTLSCSPISGHRSVSWYQQTPGQGLQFLFEYFSETQRNKGNFPGRFSGRQFSNSRSEMNVSTLELGDSALYLCASSSRGGRETQYFGPGTRLLVL.

This clone was seen just once. The same CDR3 can be traced to other DNA sequences in this sample. The V and J genes are TRBV11-2 and TRBJ1-3, with 9 bases identical to TRBD1. Germline V CDR1 and CDR2: SGHAT, FQNNGV. The CDR3 is 16 residues long. The V segment lost 1 base and the J segment 0 bases; nucleotides outside the gene matches: 1. The DNA for the CDR3 is TGTGCCAGCAGCTTAGGACAGGGGGGCTCTGGAAACACCATATATTTT. Its translation: CASSLGQGGSGNTIYF.